The next 31 T cell receptor beta chains were all read from a single sample in a study of regulatory T cells in long-lasting Graves disease. As to time point: newly diagnosed GD, antithyroid drugs for less than 3 months. The TCR library was made from RNA that had been extracted from PBMCs in TRIzol. CDR3 regions were amplified by Arm-PCR using iRepertoire HTBI primers to build TCR beta libraries. TCRdb processed the multiplex PCR reads anew with MiXCR; each CDR3 protein has one entry. This sample yields 400,000 to 650,000 distinct CDR3 sequences, of which roughly 16% are seen a single time; roughly 25% belongs to the top ten. The same sample was also used in a study of T cells in Graves' hyperthyroidism and ophthalmopathy.

Sequencing was performed on peripheral blood mononuclear cells (PBMCs), taken at new diagnosis, from a patient treated with antithyroid drugs. The receptor set was obtained from a woman aged 40 to 65 with Graves disease.

This clonotype was picked up a small number of times. The rearrangement links TRBV2 to TRBJ1-3; the D is unclear. The CDR3 runs 16 residues. The germline gives CDR1 SNHLY, CDR2 FYNNEI. V was cut by 7 bases and J by 0 bases, with 16 bases left in between. The CDR3 DNA reads TGTGCCAGCACCATACAAGAGGACCCCTCTGGAAACACCATATATTTT. Encoded protein: CASTIQEDPSGNTIYF.

The sample holds many counts of this clonotype. J is TRBJ1-1 and V is TRBV28; 10 nucleotides line up with TRBD1. The CDR3 spans 13 residues. Germline CDR1 MDHEN, CDR2 SYDVKM. The V gene end was trimmed by 5 bases and the J gene end by 9 bases; junction bases not matched to a gene: 6. The CDR3, as DNA: TGTGCCAGCAGTCCATGGACAGGGGGTAAAGCTTTCTTT. Residues: CASSPWTGGKAFF.

This clonotype was detected ten times or more. The chain couples TRBV4-1 to TRBJ1-1, with a possible D match to TRBD1 (6 bases). V was trimmed by 2 bases and J by 11 bases, leaving 18 bases between them. The CDR3 runs 14 residues. The germline V gene encodes CDR1 MGHRA and CDR2 YSYEKL. CDR3 bases: TGCGCCAGCAGCCAATACGAACAGGGTATGATGGCTTTCTTT. Translating it yields CASSQYEQGMMAFF.

On this clonotype: The junction does not match germline at one end; this may be a read error. V is TRBV12-3 or TRBV12-4 and J is TRBJ1-1; 7 nucleotides line up with TRBD1. The CDR3 covers 14 residues. This chain's CDR3 is CAGSFLGGRSEAFF. In nucleotides, the CDR3 is TGTGCCGGCAGTTTTCTAGGGGGCAGGTCTGAAGCTTTCTTT.

V gene TRBV6-4 combines with J gene TRBJ2-5; D is possibly TRBD1 (6 bases). CDR1 and CDR2 (germline): MRHNA, SNTAGT. The CDR3 spans 15 residues. Trimming cost V 1 base and J 5 bases, with 14 bases left between them. The CDR3 region is CASSDWAGVVETQYF. As DNA, the CDR3 is TGTGCCAGCAGTGACTGGGCAGGGGTGGTTGAGACCCAGTACTTC.

The CDR3 DNA follows: TGTGCCAGCAGCGCGTCGGACAGTGGACCAGATACGCAGTATTTT. Translation: CASSASDSGPDTQYF. The chain is built from TRBV9 and TRBJ2-3; tentatively, D is TRBD1 (6 bases). Germline CDR1 is SGDLS and CDR2 is YYNGEE. This CDR3 comprises 15 residues. V lost 3 bases and J 4 bases, leaving 15 bases between the germline ends.

The sample holds many counts of this clonotype. V gene TRBV29-1 combines with J gene TRBJ2-5; no clear D. This CDR3 has 14 residues. V was trimmed by 3 bases and J by 5 bases, leaving 16 bases between them. CDR1 and CDR2 from the germline V gene are SQVTM and ANQGSEA. The CDR3 region is CSVDGLPLAETQYF. The CDR3 region has the DNA TGCAGCGTTGACGGCCTTCCCCTTGCGGAGACCCAGTACTTC. The entire variable domain, with the rest obtained from reference TRBV29-1 and TRBJ2-5, is as follows: SAVISQKPSRDICQRGTSLTIQCQVDSQVTMMFWYRQQPGQSLTLIATANQGSEATYESGFVIDKFPISRPNLTFSTLTVSNMSPEDSSIYLCSVDGLPLAETQYFGPGTRLLVL.

This clonotype has a count of ten or more. The chain recombines TRBV6-1 with TRBJ1-1; D uncertain. The V gene's germline CDR1 is MNHNS and CDR2 SASEGT. The V end lost 8 bases, the J end lost 5 bases, and 9 bases lay between the germline ends. The CDR3 has 11 residues. CDR3 protein: CASRYGTEAFF. The CDR3 region has the DNA TGTGCCAGCCGGTACGGAACTGAAGCTTTCTTT.

The chain carries TRBV2 and TRBJ2-3; perhaps TRBD2 as D (5 bases). This CDR3 is built from 12 residues. The germline gives CDR1 SNHLY, CDR2 FYNNEI. Between the trimmed V and J ends, which lost 5 bases and 4 bases, there was a span of 7 bases. CDR3 coding DNA: TGTGCCAGCAGTACTAGACCAGATACGCAGTATTTT. Amino acid sequence: CASSTRPDTQYF.

The genes are TRBV6-2 or TRBV6-3 and TRBJ2-1, with 8 bases identical to TRBD1. Germline V gene sequence: CDR1 MNHEY, CDR2 SVGEGT. The CDR3 contains 17 residues. The V gene end was trimmed by 5 bases and the J gene end by 4 bases; junction bases not matched to a gene: 13. The CDR3 DNA follows: TGTGCCAGCAGTGGGGGGTTCCAGGGGGCAAGGTACAATGAGCAGTTCTTC. As protein: CASSGGFQGARYNEQFF.

The genes are TRBV11-2 and TRBJ2-2, with 12 bases lining up with TRBD2. V lost 6 bases to trimming and J lost 6 bases; unmatched junction nucleotides: 8. Germline assignment: CDR1 SGHAT and CDR2 FQNNGV. The CDR3 consists of 16 residues. In DNA, the CDR3 is TGTGCCAGCAGTTCTCTAGCGGGGGGGCCTCCCGGGGAGCTGTTTTTT. Translating gives CASSSLAGGPPGELFF.

With regard to this clonotype: It may be a read error: a sequence one base away is much more abundant. The chain recombines TRBV18 with TRBJ1-1; a possible D gene is TRBD1 (6 bases). Looked up from germline, CDR1 is KGHSH and CDR2 is LQKENI. The CDR3 is made up of 17 amino acids. Written as DNA, the CDR3 is TGTGCCAGCTCGCCAAAGACCGGGTCGGTGCGGGACACTGAAGCTCTCTTT. Its translation: CASSPKTGSVRDTEALF.

This clonotype was counted at least ten times. The genes are TRBV28 and TRBJ2-7; D is unclear. Germline V gene data show CDR1 as MDHEN and CDR2 as SYDVKM. The ends were cut back, 5 bases at V and 7 bases at J, with 15 bases in the middle. This CDR3 is 13 amino acids long. The CDR3 protein is CASSLPGTFEQYF. CDR3 DNA: TGTGCCAGCAGTCTCCCAGGAACGTTTGAGCAGTACTTC.

The chain combines TRBV27 with TRBJ2-2; D is perhaps TRBD1 (5 bases). This CDR3 contains 14 residues. CDR1 and CDR2 (germline): MNHEY, SMNVEV (reference sequence). V shed 3 bases and J shed 7 bases, with 12 bases lying between them. The CDR3 is CASSFGQGYGELFF. The CDR3 DNA follows: TGTGCCAGCAGTTTCGGGCAGGGTTACGGGGAGCTGTTTTTT.

The CDR3 sequence: CASSLRGHLPGYEQYF. In nucleotides, the CDR3 is TGTGCCAGCAGCCTCAGGGGGCATTTACCAGGTTACGAGCAGTACTTC. The J gene is TRBJ2-7, the V gene TRBV28; 8 bases match TRBD1. This CDR3 is 16 amino acids long. The germline V gene encodes CDR1 MDHEN and CDR2 SYDVKM. V lost 6 bases and J lost 4; bases outside the gene matches: 14.

This clonotype has at least ten counts. The CDR3 sequence: CSASPADASYGYTF. CDR3 nucleotide sequence: TGCAGTGCTAGTCCGGCAGACGCTAGCTATGGCTACACCTTC. This sequence joins TRBV20-1 and TRBJ1-2; D gene uncertain. CDR1 DFQATT and CDR2 SNEGSKA come from the germline V gene (reference sequence). This CDR3 spans 14 amino acids. V was trimmed by 3 bases and J by 4 bases, leaving 15 bases between them.

In its sample, this clonotype was seen once. The chain couples TRBV13 to TRBJ1-1; 10 bases align to TRBD1. V shed 3 bases and J 11 bases; nucleotides not matched to a gene: 3. Looked up from germline, CDR1 is PRHDT and CDR2 is FYEKMQ (reference sequence). This CDR3 region has 12 residues. The CDR3 DNA reads as TGTGCCAGCAGCTTCCCGGGACAGGGGGCTTTCTTT. Protein product: CASSFPGQGAFF.

Points on this clonotype: A much larger clone differs by one base, so this may be a read error. V usage is TRBV7-3 and J usage is TRBJ2-5; weak D call: TRBD1 (6 bases). V lost 8 bases, J lost 1 base, and 14 bases lay in between. The CDR3 runs 14 residues. The germline gives CDR1 SGHTA, CDR2 FQGTGA. CDR3 loop: CASGQQGFQETQYF. DNA for the CDR3: TGTGCCAGCGGCCAACAGGGTTTCCAAGAGACCCAGTACTTC.

This clonotype has a handful of counts. This chain uses TRBV30 with TRBJ1-6; 8 bases map to TRBD1. V trimming: 5 bases; J trimming: 1 base; junction bases outside the gene matches: 4. The CDR3 loop spans 15 amino acids. Germline CDR1 reads GTSNPN; CDR2 reads SVGIG (reference sequence). The CDR3 DNA follows: TGTGCCTGGGCTGGACAGGGTTCCTATAATTCACCCCTCCACTTT. Its translation: CAWAGQGSYNSPLHF.

The table lists this clonotype with many counts. The CDR3 is CASSLGQRASEAFF. Written as DNA, the CDR3 is TGTGCCAGTAGTTTGGGACAGCGGGCATCTGAAGCTTTCTTT. This chain uses TRBV19 with TRBJ1-1; 7 bases are shared with TRBD1. The CDR3 consists of 14 residues. CDR1 and CDR2 from the germline V gene are LNHDA and SQIVND (reference sequence). V gave up 5 bases and J gave up 6 bases; unmatched junction bases: 9.

This clonotype has at least ten counts. The rearrangement uses TRBV6-1 and TRBJ1-6; D gene uncertain. CDR1 is MNHNS, CDR2 SASEGT, per germline. This CDR3 has 12 amino acids. V gave up 6 bases and J gave up 7 bases, with 7 bases separating them. The DNA for the CDR3 is TGTGCCAGCAGGGGAGAGAATTCACCCCTCCACTTT. Translation: CASRGENSPLHF.

CDR3 residues: CASSPKQGDTEAFF. In nucleotides, the CDR3 is TGCGCCAGCAGCCCTAAACAGGGGGACACTGAAGCTTTCTTT. The rearrangement links TRBV4-1 to TRBJ1-1, with TRBD1 identical over 8 bases. V was pared by 4 bases and J by 3 bases, with 4 bases of the junction left unmatched. This CDR3 comprises 14 residues. Germline-derived CDR1 and CDR2 are MGHRA and YSYEKL.

In its sample, this clonotype was seen many times. This chain connects TRBV3-1 to TRBJ2-2; D not certain. Germline V gene data show CDR1 as LGHDT and CDR2 as YNNKEL (reference sequence). The V and J ends lost 1 base and 9 bases respectively, with 9 bases between them. The CDR3 is made up of 13 amino acids. The CDR3 region is CASSQVGGRELFF. The CDR3, as DNA: TGTGCCAGCAGCCAAGTGGGCGGCAGGGAGCTGTTTTTT.

The chain couples TRBV7-2 to TRBJ2-5; D ambiguous. V lost 1 base and J 2 bases, leaving 11 bases between the germline ends. Germline CDR1 is SGHTA and CDR2 is FQGNSA. This CDR3 has 15 amino acids. The CDR3 DNA sequence: TGTGCCAGCAGCTTAGGTCGGCTGGCGCAAGAGACCCAGTACTTC. As protein: CASSLGRLAQETQYF.

In its sample, this clonotype was seen many times. V usage is TRBV12-3 or TRBV12-4 and J usage is TRBJ1-2; D call uncertain. V was pared by 3 bases and J by 8 bases, with 10 bases between. CDR3 length: 12 amino acids. The CDR3 spells CASSFVSGGYTF. DNA for the CDR3: TGTGCCAGCAGTTTCGTCTCCGGAGGCTACACCTTC.

The rearrangement joins TRBV3-1 to TRBJ1-4, with no clear D. V was clipped by 1 base and J by 5 bases, with 2 bases between them. CDR1 LGHDT and CDR2 YNNKEL come from the germline V gene (reference sequence). The CDR3 runs 12 residues. As DNA, the CDR3 is TGTGCCAGCAGCCAAGGAAATGAAAAACTGTTTTTT. Protein product: CASSQGNEKLFF.

This clonotype was found many times. The rearrangement joins TRBV5-6 to TRBJ1-1, with TRBD1 identical over 7 bases. Trimming took 2 bases from V and 4 from J; bases not matched to a gene: 8. The germline V gene has CDR1 SGHDT and CDR2 YYEEEE. The CDR3 has 15 residues. CDR3 bases: TGTGCCAGCAGCTTTGGTAGGGGGCAGGGCACTGAAGCTTTCTTT. It specifies CASSFGRGQGTEAFF. Complete variable domain (other parts from reference TRBV5-6 and TRBJ1-1): DAGVTQSPTHLIKTRGQQVTLRCSPKSGHDTVSWYQQALGQGPQFIFQYYEEEERQRGNFPDRFSGHQFPNYSSELNVNALLLGDSALYLCASSFGRGQGTEAFFGQGTRLTVV.

V and J are TRBV5-1 and TRBJ2-7; TRBD2 might be the D (6 bases). Germline values: CDR1 SGHRS, CDR2 YFSETQ. The CDR3 has 14 residues. The germline V and J ends were trimmed by 0 bases and 6 bases, with 13 bases remaining between them. The CDR3 region has the DNA TGCGCCAGCAGCTTGGAGGGAGGATGGAGCGAGCAGTACTTC. Amino acids: CASSLEGGWSEQYF.

CDR3 region: CASSLTGGDEQFF. CDR3 DNA: TGTGCCAGCAGCCTGACAGGGGGGGATGAGCAGTTCTTC. The chain links TRBV6-1 to TRBJ2-1; 9 bases line up with TRBD1. The CDR3 spans 13 residues. Germline V gene lookup returns CDR1 MNHNS and CDR2 SASEGT. The junction had 5 bases not matched to a gene; V was cut back by 6 bases and J by 8 bases.

Comment on this clonotype: A much larger clone differs by one base, so this may be a read error. The chain recombines TRBV5-1 with TRBJ1-4; D may be TRBD1 (5 bases). The CDR3 length is 11 residues. Germline loops: CDR1 SGHRS, CDR2 YFSETQ. V was trimmed by 5 bases and J by 12 bases, leaving 11 bases between them. CDR3: CASRGDGQLFF. The DNA for the CDR3 is TGCGCCAGCAGAGGGGACGGACAACTGTTTTTT.

The sample holds a few counts of this clonotype. The chain is built from TRBV4-1 and TRBJ1-5; 7 bases are a match to TRBD1. The CDR3 runs 15 residues. V dropped 0 bases and J dropped 3; count of bases not matched to a gene: 2. CDR1 is MGHRA and CDR2 is YSYEKL in the germline V gene. The CDR3 here is CASSQDGTANQPQHF. CDR3 in DNA: TGCGCCAGCAGCCAAGACGGGACAGCCAATCAGCCCCAGCATTTT.